This T cell receptor beta chain stems from a study of human T cells and chemical hapten exposure. Findings and limits, study-wide: Donors, who had alopecia, may show an immune response that differs from healthy people's. There was a positive correlation between PT1 expanded TCR counts and patch test score.

The sample holds a few counts of this clonotype. Its target is unknown. The sample's time point: patch test 1, 2 weeks after DPC sensitization. Specified treatment: therapeutic diphenylcyclopropenone sensitization with weekly scalp DPC. Blood sampling preceded each patch test application. Extraction of total RNA was performed on unfractionated whole blood. V was trimmed by 6 bases and J by 4 bases, leaving 16 bases between them. This CDR3 comprises 15 residues. Germline CDR1 reads SGHRS; CDR2 reads YFSETQ. A single record per CDR3 protein comes from TCRdb applying MiXCR to the RACE reads. Seen here are around 74,000 distinct CDR3 sequences, 30% to 35% observed once, and the top ten hold 8.9%.

This specimen consisted of whole blood, obtained in connection with sensitization to the hapten diphenylcyclopropenone (DPC). This TCR came from a man in his forties with alopecia areata. Some clones in this sample may be carry-over from other donors' samples. The genes are TRBV5-1 and TRBJ1-4; TRBD1 might be the D (5 bases). The DNA of the CDR3 is TGCGCCAGCACAGAAGGGACGGGCTATAATGAAAAACTGTTTTTT. It yields the protein CASTEGTGYNEKLFF.